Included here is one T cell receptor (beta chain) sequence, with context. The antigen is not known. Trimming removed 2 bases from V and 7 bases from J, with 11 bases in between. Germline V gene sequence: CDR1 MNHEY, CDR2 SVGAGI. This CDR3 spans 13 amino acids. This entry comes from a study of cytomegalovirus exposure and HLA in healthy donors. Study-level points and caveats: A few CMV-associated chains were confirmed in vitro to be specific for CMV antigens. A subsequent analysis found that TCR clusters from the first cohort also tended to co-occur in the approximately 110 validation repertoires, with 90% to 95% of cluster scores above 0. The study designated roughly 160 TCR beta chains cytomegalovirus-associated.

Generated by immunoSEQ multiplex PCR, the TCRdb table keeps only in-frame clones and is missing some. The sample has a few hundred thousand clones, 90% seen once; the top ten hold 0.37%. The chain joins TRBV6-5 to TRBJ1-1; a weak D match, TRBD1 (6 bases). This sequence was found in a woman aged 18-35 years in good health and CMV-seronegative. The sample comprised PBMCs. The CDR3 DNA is TGTGCCAGCAGTTACGTTGTAGGGGGTGAAGCTTTCTTT. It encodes CASSYVVGGEAFF.